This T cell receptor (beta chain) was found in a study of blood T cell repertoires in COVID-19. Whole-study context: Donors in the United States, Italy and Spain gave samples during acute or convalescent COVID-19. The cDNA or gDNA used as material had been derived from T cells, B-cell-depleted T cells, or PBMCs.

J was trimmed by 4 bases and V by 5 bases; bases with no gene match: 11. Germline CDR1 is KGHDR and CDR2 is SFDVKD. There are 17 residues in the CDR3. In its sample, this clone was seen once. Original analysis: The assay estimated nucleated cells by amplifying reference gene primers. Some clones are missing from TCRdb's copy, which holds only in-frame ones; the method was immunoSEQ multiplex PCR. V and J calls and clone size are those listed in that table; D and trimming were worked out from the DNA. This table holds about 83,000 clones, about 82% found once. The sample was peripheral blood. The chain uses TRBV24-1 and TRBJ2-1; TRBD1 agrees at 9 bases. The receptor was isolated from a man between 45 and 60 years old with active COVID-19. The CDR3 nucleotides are TGTGCCACCAGTGCCTATGGGACAGGGAATCGGTACAATGAGCAGTTCTTC. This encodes CATSAYGTGNRYNEQFF.